A selection of T cell receptor beta chains follows, all from one sample in a study of cytomegalovirus exposure and HLA in healthy donors. The table came from immunoSEQ multiplex PCR; TCRdb's copy has only in-frame clones and leaves some out. The sample shows 120,000 or so clones, 80% to 90% of them seen only once. Sequenced input: PBMCs. These receptor sequences come from a woman in her late teens or twenties in good health and CMV-seronegative. CDR3s include the opening cysteine and the closing phenylalanine or tryptophan. The D gene is left open where the match is weak. Rows give clone size only sometimes, using once, few, many, or a class for an expanded clone.

v_call	j_call	d_call	clone_size	cdr3_aa	cdr3_nt
TRBV15	TRBJ2-4	NA	NA	CATSRPPFSGPGNIQYF	TGTGCCACCAGCAGACCCCCCTTCTCTGGCCCAGGAAACATTCAGTACTTC
TRBV30	TRBJ1-2	TRBD1	NA	CAWSWSRQGALNYGYTF	TGTGCCTGGAGTTGGAGCCGACAGGGGGCGCTTAACTATGGCTACACCTTC
TRBV27	TRBJ2-1	TRBD1	NA	CASSLLDRGFWNEQFF	TGTGCCAGCAGTTTACTCGACAGGGGATTTTGGAATGAGCAGTTCTTC
TRBV5-1	TRBJ2-5	TRBD1	NA	CASSLGGPGETQYF	TGCGCCAGCAGCTTAGGGGGCCCCGGCGAGACCCAGTACTTC
TRBV27	TRBJ1-2	TRBD1	NA	CASKPWRSGQGHKRANYGYTF	TGTGCCAGCAAGCCATGGAGGTCCGGACAGGGTCATAAAAGGGCCAACTATGGCTACACCTTC
TRBV4-1	TRBJ2-1	TRBD2	NA	CASSQEEGTSGVYEQFF	TGCGCCAGCAGCCAAGAGGAAGGGACTAGCGGGGTGTATGAGCAGTTCTTC
TRBV4-1	TRBJ1-4	TRBD1	NA	CASSQGTEKQGLVTNEKLFF	TGCGCCAGCAGCCAAGGGACCGAAAAACAGGGGCTTGTAACTAATGAAAAACTGTTTTTT
TRBV30	TRBJ1-1	NA	NA	CAWRGGGTEAFF	TGTGCCTGGCGTGGGGGGGGCACTGAAGCTTTCTTT
TRBV25-1	TRBJ2-7	NA	NA	CASTSIMSRQYF	TGTGCCAGCACCTCAATTATGTCCAGGCAGTACTTC
TRBV11-3	TRBJ2-1	TRBD2	NA	CASSPGLAGDLGEQFF	TGTGCCAGCAGCCCAGGACTAGCGGGAGATCTAGGCGAGCAGTTCTTC
TRBV9	TRBJ2-3	TRBD2	NA	CASSVALAGSATDTQYF	TGTGCCAGCAGCGTAGCGCTAGCGGGGTCAGCCACAGATACGCAGTATTTT
TRBV2	TRBJ1-3	NA	NA	CASSPRTENTIYF	TGTGCCAGCAGCCCCAGGACAGAAAACACCATATATTTT
TRBV2	TRBJ1-5	TRBD1	NA	CASDRGPTSSNQPQHF	TGTGCCAGTGACAGGGGGCCAACCTCCAGCAATCAGCCCCAGCATTTT
TRBV27	TRBJ2-5	TRBD2	NA	CASSSLAGGKETQYF	TGTGCCAGCAGTTCATTAGCGGGGGGGAAAGAGACCCAGTACTTC
TRBV5-1	TRBJ1-5	NA	NA	CASSFLGREVLQPQHF	TGCGCCAGCAGCTTTCTCGGCAGGGAGGTTTTACAGCCCCAGCATTTT
TRBV7-9	TRBJ2-7	NA	NA	CASSLPRAGEQYF	TGTGCCAGCAGCTTACCCAGGGCGGGGGAGCAGTACTTC
TRBV28	TRBJ2-1	TRBD1	NA	CASSQTGGDTYNEQFF	TGTGCCAGCAGCCAGACAGGGGGTGATACTTACAATGAGCAGTTCTTC
TRBV4-1	TRBJ1-5	NA	NA	CASSQDPDNYQPQHF	TGCGCCAGCAGCCAAGATCCGGACAACTATCAGCCCCAGCATTTT
TRBV11-3	TRBJ2-1	NA	NA	CASSVKSAASYNEQFF	TGTGCCAGCAGCGTAAAGAGCGCAGCCTCCTACAATGAGCAGTTCTTC
TRBV5-1	TRBJ2-3	NA	NA	CASSLESVSSTDTQYF	TGCGCCAGCAGCTTGGAATCTGTATCTAGCACAGATACGCAGTATTTT
TRBV2	TRBJ2-1	NA	NA	CASSSPGDEADEQFF	TGTGCCAGCAGTTCCCCCGGGGATGAGGCCGATGAGCAGTTCTTC
TRBV18	TRBJ2-5	TRBD2	NA	CASSPLPSGRGETQYF	TGTGCCAGCTCACCCCTCCCTAGCGGGAGAGGGGAGACCCAGTACTTC
TRBV9	TRBJ1-4	NA	NA	CASSVGGLNEKLFF	TGTGCCAGCAGCGTAGGGGGACTGAATGAAAAACTGTTTTTT
TRBV4-3	TRBJ1-2	NA	NA	CASSQGTVYGYTF	TGCGCCAGCAGCCAAGGGACAGTCTATGGCTACACCTTC
TRBV2	TRBJ2-5	TRBD2	NA	CASSEGIAGGLQETQYF	TGTGCCAGCAGTGAGGGAATAGCGGGGGGGCTCCAAGAGACCCAGTACTTC
TRBV28	TRBJ2-1	TRBD1	NA	CASSQQGPTGFF	TGTGCCAGCAGTCAACAGGGGCCCACTGGGTTCTTC
TRBV19	TRBJ2-7	TRBD2	NA	CATRTSGTYEQYF	TGTGCCACCCGGACTAGCGGAACCTACGAGCAGTACTTC
TRBV5-1	TRBJ1-1	NA	few	CASSPGGQLEAFF	TGCGCCAGCAGCCCAGGCGGACAGCTTGAAGCTTTCTTT
TRBV7-8	TRBJ1-1	NA	NA	CASTSQGLHTEAFF	TGTGCCAGCACCTCTCAGGGGTTACACACTGAAGCTTTCTTT
TRBV6-1	TRBJ2-7	TRBD2	few	CASLPAGEGWYEQYF	TGTGCCAGCTTACCAGCGGGAGAGGGTTGGTACGAGCAGTACTTC
TRBV6-5	TRBJ2-7	NA	NA	CASSYPGLGEQYF	TGTGCCAGCAGTTATCCGGGACTGGGCGAGCAGTACTTC
TRBV19	TRBJ1-2	TRBD1	NA	CASSIKTGPNYGYTF	TGTGCCAGTAGTATAAAGACAGGGCCTAATTATGGCTACACCTTC
TRBV18	TRBJ2-3	NA	once	CASSPPGSTDTQYF	TGTGCCAGCTCACCCCCGGGGAGCACAGATACGCAGTATTTT
TRBV18	TRBJ2-3	TRBD1	NA	CASSQQTTGAGTDTQYF	TGTGCCAGCTCACAACAAACGACAGGGGCGGGCACAGATACGCAGTATTTT
TRBV20-1	TRBJ2-1	NA	NA	CSAHYNEQFF	TGCAGTGCCCACTACAATGAGCAGTTCTTC
TRBV6-5	TRBJ2-1	TRBD2	NA	CASSYGGGLNEQFF	TGTGCCAGCAGTTACGGGGGGGGTCTCAATGAGCAGTTCTTC
TRBV9	TRBJ2-1	TRBD2	NA	CASSVDSGPYNEQFF	TGTGCCAGCAGCGTGGATAGCGGGCCCTACAATGAGCAGTTCTTC
TRBV6-1	TRBJ1-5	TRBD1	NA	CASSEAGTVNQPQHF	TGTGCCAGCAGTGAAGCCGGGACAGTCAATCAGCCCCAGCATTTT
TRBV28	TRBJ2-7	TRBD1	NA	CASSLLTGGSYEQYF	TGTGCCAGCAGTTTATTAACAGGGGGATCCTACGAGCAGTACTTC
TRBV27	TRBJ1-5	TRBD1	NA	CASRASGTGYIQPQHF	TGTGCCAGCAGGGCCTCCGGGACAGGGTATATTCAGCCCCAGCATTTT
TRBV5-1	TRBJ1-1	TRBD1	NA	CASSWGDRNTEAFF	TGCGCCAGCAGCTGGGGGGACAGGAACACTGAAGCTTTCTTT
TRBV30	TRBJ1-2	NA	NA	CAWSVRRRYGYTF	TGTGCCTGGAGTGTACGCAGGAGGTATGGCTACACCTTC
TRBV2	TRBJ2-3	TRBD2	NA	CATSGAGGPTDTQYF	TGTGCCACATCTGGGGCGGGGGGGCCGACAGATACGCAGTATTTT
TRBV19	TRBJ1-5	NA	once	CASSISGGGRQPQHF	TGTGCCAGTAGTATTTCGGGGGGCGGTCGTCAGCCCCAGCATTTT
TRBV27	TRBJ2-1	NA	NA	CASSLSGYEQFF	TGTGCCAGCAGTTTATCTGGCTATGAGCAGTTCTTC
TRBV6-1	TRBJ2-5	TRBD2	NA	CASSVGNSGSQTQYF	TGTGCCAGCAGTGTTGGGAATAGCGGGAGTCAGACCCAGTACTTC
TRBV6-4	TRBJ1-1	NA	NA	CASSEQGGTEAFF	TGTGCCAGCAGTGAACAGGGTGGCACTGAAGCTTTCTTT
TRBV9	TRBJ2-3	NA	NA	CASSVGGDTQYF	TGTGCCAGCAGCGTAGGCGGGGACACGCAGTATTTT
TRBV7-9	TRBJ2-5	NA	once	CASSWSDSQETQYF	TGTGCCAGCAGCTGGAGTGACAGCCAAGAGACCCAGTACTTC
TRBV27	TRBJ1-2	TRBD1	NA	CASRPTGQGYGYTF	TGTGCCAGCAGGCCGACAGGGCAGGGCTATGGCTACACCTTC
TRBV28	TRBJ1-1	NA	NA	CASSFGQEAFF	TGTGCCAGCAGTTTTGGACAGGAAGCTTTCTTT